This T cell receptor beta chain was identified in a study of identical twins. This clonotype was observed a few times. TCRdb re-derived calls from the 5' RACE reads in MiXCR, one entry per CDR3 protein. The sample consists of just over 500,000 distinct CDR3 sequences, 20% to 25% of them appearing once. Germline values: CDR1 SEHNR, CDR2 FQNEAQ (reference sequence). The CDR3 covers 15 residues. The ends were cut back, 5 bases at V and 3 bases at J, with 14 bases in the middle. These same data were also listed under a study on T cells expressing NK-cell markers. That work contributes: Researchers got TCR beta repertoires out of sorted CD3+CD56+NKG2C+, CD3+CD56+NKG2C- and CD3+CD56-NKG2C+ T cells.

The origin of this receptor is a woman aged 18-35 years in good health. The source material was CD4+ T cells sorted from blood. This sequence joins TRBV7-9 and TRBJ2-1; the D gene is possibly TRBD2 (6 bases). The CDR3 region is CASSQRVSGYNEQFF. The CDR3, as DNA: TGTGCCAGCAGCCAGCGGGTTAGCGGCTACAATGAGCAGTTCTTC. The full variable domain, in which reference TRBV7-9 and TRBJ2-1 provide the parts outside the CDR3, is DTGVSQNPRHKITKRGQNVTFRCDPISEHNRLYWYRQTLGQGPEFLTYFQNEAQLEKSRLLSDRFSAERPKGSFSTLEIQRTEQGDSAMYLCASSQRVSGYNEQFFGPGTRLTVL.